This T cell receptor (beta chain) was captured by sequencing in a study of shared clonotypes between healthy human individuals. Overall study results and limits: Sorted-subset sequencing was shown by rarefaction to be incomplete despite large depth. It was anticipated that sequencing depth would influence how many clonotypes donors shared.

CDR1 is MNHEY and CDR2 is SMNVEV in the germline V gene (reference sequence). V lost 7 bases and J lost 9; bases outside the gene matches: 14. The CDR3 spans 15 residues. About this clone itself: Its antigen is not identified.

Data came from immunoSEQ multiplex PCR; TCRdb stores just in-frame clones and leaves some out. The sample has millions of clones; over 90% are singletons. This receptor was obtained from a man between 18 and 35 years old in good health. Some clones in this sample may be carry-over from other donors' samples. Sequences were obtained from naive CD4+ T cells from PBMCs. Subset specified: CD45RA+ positively selected. This chain uses TRBV27 with TRBJ2-1; 8 nucleotides agree with TRBD2. The CDR3: CASTQGGTRGTEQFF. The CDR3 nucleotides are TGTGCCAGCACTCAGGGCGGGACTAGGGGAACTGAGCAGTTCTTC.